This TCR beta chain was captured by sequencing in a study of blood T cell repertoires in COVID-19. Study as a whole: The United States, Italy and Spain supplied acute and convalescent COVID-19 samples. Sources were T cells, B-cell-depleted T cells, or PBMCs; the material itself was cDNA or gDNA.

Trimming left V 2 bases short and J 1 base short, with 5 bases between. Per germline, CDR1 MNHEY and CDR2 SMNVEV (reference sequence). The CDR3 runs 13 residues. Under the authors' procedure: Reference gene primer amplification yielded estimated nucleated cell counts. Sequencing was performed with immunoSEQ multiplex PCR; in TCRdb, only in-frame clones are kept and a portion is missing. D and trimming come from the DNA, and the V and J calls and clone size come from that table. The sample lists 130,000 to 150,000 clones; approximately 79% were seen once. Sequences were obtained from peripheral blood. The V call is TRBV27, the J call TRBJ1-1; D is ambiguous. This TCR derives from a man aged 55 to 69 with acute or convalescent COVID-19. The CDR3: CASSLERNTEAFF. In DNA, the CDR3 is TGTGCCAGCAGTTTAGAGAGGAACACTGAAGCTTTCTTT.